A single sample is the source of the 29 T cell receptor beta chains below, sequenced in a study of cytomegalovirus exposure and HLA in healthy donors (dated by TCRdb to 2016 to 2017). The receptor library was made with the immunoSEQ multiplex PCR assay. The multiplex PCR relied on a mix of 60 forward primers for TCR Vbeta segments and 13 reverse primers for TCR Jbeta segments. Here the immuneACCESS table is served through TCRdb, limited to in-frame sequences with V and J called. Missing clones are a known gap in these copies; in checked studies unresolved V genes cover under half, and the rest lacks a known reason. The sample includes under 200,000 clones, with 75% observed a single time. About 2.3% of the sample is in the top ten clones. The sample was PBMCs. The origin of the receptors is a female donor in good health and CMV-seronegative.

This rearrangement joins TRBV25-1 to TRBJ1-1, with 7 bases fitting TRBD1. Trimming removed 7 bases from V and 1 base from J; junction bases left unmatched: 3. Per germline, CDR1 MGHDK and CDR2 SYGVNS. The CDR3 has 13 amino acids. CDR3 in amino acids: CASTRTGNTEAFF. The DNA of the CDR3 is TGTGCCAGCACCCGGACAGGGAACACTGAAGCTTTCTTT.

The rearrangement uses TRBV7-3 and TRBJ2-3, with 7 positions matching TRBD1. The CDR3 totals 19 residues. CDR1 and CDR2 (germline): SGHTA, FQGTGA. The V segment lost 0 bases and the J segment 0 bases; nucleotides outside the gene matches: 12. Written as DNA, the CDR3 is TGTGCCAGCAGCTTAACAGGGGGCCATATTCTTTCTAGCACAGATACGCAGTATTTT. Translation gives CASSLTGGHILSSTDTQYF.

J is TRBJ1-1 and V is TRBV5-1, with D perhaps TRBD1 (6 bases). V dropped 0 bases and J dropped 0 bases, with 15 bases sitting between them. Looked up from germline, CDR1 is SGHRS and CDR2 is YFSETQ. The CDR3 runs 17 residues. Written as DNA, the CDR3 is TGCGCCAGCAGCTTGGACGGAGAGGGGGTGATGAACACTGAAGCTTTCTTT. It encodes CASSLDGEGVMNTEAFF.

The chain combines TRBV30 with TRBJ2-3; TRBD1 agrees at 8 bases. This CDR3 is 14 amino acids long. The V gene's germline CDR1 is GTSNPN and CDR2 SVGIG (reference sequence). Trimming at V came to 3 bases and at J to 5 bases, leaving 7 bases not matched to a gene. Here the CDR3 DNA reads TGTGCCTGGAGGGACAGGGATATTATAGATACGCAGTATTTT. It is translated as CAWRDRDIIDTQYF. The entire variable domain, with the rest obtained from reference TRBV30 and TRBJ2-3, is as follows: SQTIHQWPATLVQPVGSPLSLECTVEGTSNPNLYWYRQAAGRGLQLLFYSVGIGQISSEVPQNLSASRPQDRQFILSSKKLLLSDSGFYLCAWRDRDIIDTQYFGPGTRLTVL.

The chain is built from TRBV7-9 and TRBJ2-5, with D possibly matching TRBD2 (5 bases). The CDR3 sequence is 14 residues long. Germline V gene sequence: CDR1 SEHNR, CDR2 FQNEAQ (reference sequence). Deletions cut 0 bases from V and 5 bases from J, with 10 bases between. The CDR3 loop is CASSLAGSGETQYF. The CDR3 coding sequence is TGTGCCAGCAGCTTAGCAGGGTCGGGGGAGACCCAGTACTTC.

This chain uses TRBV29-1 with TRBJ1-1, with D possibly matching TRBD1 (6 bases). The V end was cut by 6 bases, the J end by 1 base, with 18 bases between. The CDR3 runs 15 residues. Germline CDR1 reads SQVTM; CDR2 reads ANQGSEA. The CDR3 loop is CSVQDLGARNTEAFF. CDR3 coding DNA: TGCAGCGTCCAGGACCTGGGGGCGCGGAACACTGAAGCTTTCTTT. Based on the CDR3 plus reference TRBV29-1 and TRBJ1-1, the full variable domain is SAVISQKPSRDICQRGTSLTIQCQVDSQVTMMFWYRQQPGQSLTLIATANQGSEATYESGFVIDKFPISRPNLTFSTLTVSNMSPEDSSIYLCSVQDLGARNTEAFFGQGTRLTVV.

The chain joins TRBV11-2 to TRBJ1-6; a weak D match, TRBD1 (6 bases). This CDR3 contains 17 residues. The germline V gene encodes CDR1 SGHAT and CDR2 FQNNGV. V was clipped by 4 bases and J by 6 bases, with 19 bases between them. The CDR3 loop reads CASSSAYRGKPNSPLHF. In DNA form, the CDR3 reads TGTGCCAGCAGCTCCGCCTATAGGGGGAAGCCTAATTCACCCCTCCACTTT. Full variable domain (remainder filled in from reference TRBV11-2 and TRBJ1-6): EAGVAQSPRYKIIEKRQSVAFWCNPISGHATLYWYQQILGQGPKLLIQFQNNGVVDDSQLPKDRFSAERLKGVDSTLKIQPAKLEDSAVYLCASSSAYRGKPNSPLHFGNGTRLTVT.

This clone was counted between two and nine times. The rearrangement joins TRBV28 to TRBJ2-5; 7 positions match TRBD2. V lost 6 bases and J lost 4; bases outside the gene matches: 5. The CDR3 extends over 13 amino acids. The germline V gene has CDR1 MDHEN and CDR2 SYDVKM. CDR3 nucleotide sequence: TGTGCCAGCAGAGGCGGGGGAGTAGAGACCCAGTACTTC. Residues: CASRGGGVETQYF.

This clone has more than one count but fewer than ten. The chain links TRBV5-1 to TRBJ2-2, with 7 bases identical to TRBD2. V gave up 1 base and J gave up 2 bases; unmatched junction bases: 8. Per germline, CDR1 SGHRS and CDR2 YFSETQ. The CDR3 runs 17 residues. The CDR3 DNA sequence: TGCGCCAGCAGCTTGCGGGGGGTCGATTCTAACACCGGGGAGCTGTTTTTT. Translated: CASSLRGVDSNTGELFF.

CDR3 in DNA: TGTGCCAGCAGCGGACAGGGCCGTAATAATCAGCCCCAGCATTTT. Protein sequence: CASSGQGRNNQPQHF. The chain couples TRBV27 to TRBJ1-5; 8 bases match TRBD1. CDR3 size: 15 residues. Per the germline V gene, CDR1 is MNHEY and CDR2 is SMNVEV (reference sequence). After removal of 6 bases from V and 4 bases from J, the junction contained 8 bases not matched to a gene.

The chain employs TRBV5-1 and TRBJ2-5; 10 nucleotides align to TRBD2. CDR1 and CDR2 from the germline V gene are SGHRS and YFSETQ. The CDR3 has 16 amino acids. With V trimmed by 1 base and J by 4 bases, 7 bases remained unmatched. CDR3 sequence: CASSLSGREIPETQYF. CDR3 in DNA: TGCGCCAGCAGCTTGAGCGGGAGGGAGATTCCAGAGACCCAGTACTTC.

V is TRBV7-2 and J is TRBJ1-5; 10 nucleotides align to TRBD1. Per the germline V gene, CDR1 is SGHTA and CDR2 is FQGNSA. This CDR3 is 17 amino acids long. The ends lost 0 bases at V and 4 bases at J; junction bases unmatched: 6. CDR3 sequence (DNA): TGTGCCAGCAGCTTAGCAGGGGACAGGGGAGCTAATCAGCCCCAGCATTTT. Amino acids: CASSLAGDRGANQPQHF.

The CDR3 reads CASSPLGSFRGNTEAFF. CDR3 nucleotide sequence: TGTGCCAGCTCACCCCTAGGGTCCTTCCGGGGAAACACTGAAGCTTTCTTT. This chain connects TRBV18 to TRBJ1-1, with D uncertain. Between the trimmed V and J ends, which lost 3 bases and 2 bases, there was a span of 19 bases. The CDR3 length is 17 residues. Germline lookup yields CDR1 KGHSH and CDR2 LQKENI. The full variable domain, with the rest looked up from reference TRBV18 and TRBJ1-1, is NAGVMQNPRHLVRRRGQEARLRCSPMKGHSHVYWYRQLPEEGLKFMVYLQKENIIDESGMPKERFSAEFPKEGPSILRIQQVVRGDSAAYFCASSPLGSFRGNTEAFFGQGTRLTVV.

This clone was counted once. The V call is TRBV11-2, the J call TRBJ2-2, with a tentative D call TRBD2 (6 bases). The germline V gene encodes CDR1 SGHAT and CDR2 FQNNGV. V lost 1 base and J lost 5, with 11 bases in between. CDR3 length: 15 amino acids. The CDR3 is CASSLVGAGTGELFF. The DNA of the CDR3 is TGTGCCAGCAGCTTAGTTGGGGCGGGGACCGGGGAGCTGTTTTTT.

The chain employs TRBV2 and TRBJ1-4, with D maybe TRBD1 (5 bases). The CDR3 spans 14 residues. The germline V and J ends were trimmed by 10 bases and 0 bases, with 12 bases remaining between them. CDR1 and CDR2 (germline): SNHLY, FYNNEI. In DNA form, the CDR3 reads TGTGCCACCACCGACAGAGCAACTAATGAAAAACTGTTTTTT. It yields the protein CATTDRATNEKLFF.

The chain is built from TRBV9 and TRBJ2-2; perhaps TRBD2 as D (5 bases). Trimming cost V 2 bases and J 9 bases, with 17 bases left between them. The length of the CDR3 is 15 residues. Germline CDR1 and CDR2: SGDLS and YYNGEE. The CDR3 protein is CASSVPGTGTRELFF. The CDR3 bases are TGTGCCAGCAGCGTCCCCGGTACGGGAACCAGGGAGCTGTTTTTT.

This clone was found once. This sequence joins TRBV2 and TRBJ2-7; no clear D gene. Trimming cost V 4 bases and J 2 bases, with 6 bases left between them. The CDR3 loop spans 12 amino acids. Germline V lookup: CDR1 SNHLY, CDR2 FYNNEI. CDR3 in amino acids: CASSGHTYEQYF. The CDR3 DNA is TGTGCCAGCAGTGGGCACACCTACGAGCAGTACTTC.

The genes are TRBV28 and TRBJ2-7; 10 positions agree with TRBD2. Germline CDR1 reads MDHEN; CDR2 reads SYDVKM. CDR3 size: 15 residues. V lost 6 bases to trimming and J lost 2 bases; unmatched junction nucleotides: 7. CDR3: CASRKSLAGAYEQYF. In DNA, the CDR3 is TGTGCCAGCAGAAAGTCCCTAGCGGGGGCCTACGAGCAGTACTTC.

The rearrangement joins TRBV6-1 to TRBJ1-2; tentative D call: TRBD1 (5 bases). Between the trimmed V and J ends, which lost 3 bases and 8 bases, there was a span of 16 bases. Germline CDR1 is MNHNS and CDR2 is SASEGT. The CDR3 sequence is 14 residues long. The CDR3 nucleotides read TGTGCCAGCAGTGACGGGGGAGGCGGGGGAGGCTACACCTTC. As protein: CASSDGGGGGGYTF.

The V gene is TRBV2, the J gene TRBJ1-5, with D unresolved. Germline-derived CDR1 and CDR2 are SNHLY and FYNNEI. The CDR3 consists of 15 residues. Trimming left V 3 bases short and J 3 bases short, with 12 bases between. CDR3 region: CASSDQSGSNQPQHF. CDR3 coding DNA: TGTGCCAGCAGTGATCAATCGGGGTCCAATCAGCCCCAGCATTTT.

The sample holds a few counts of this clone. V and J are TRBV9 and TRBJ2-1, with TRBD2 matching over 9 bases. V was pared by 4 bases and J by 6 bases, with 11 bases of the junction left unmatched. The CDR3 spans 16 residues. CDR1 SGDLS and CDR2 YYNGEE come from the germline V gene. The CDR3 sequence: CASSPSGGLSLNEQFF. In nucleotides, the CDR3 is TGTGCCAGCAGCCCCAGCGGGGGGCTCTCTCTCAATGAGCAGTTCTTC.

This chain links TRBV2 with TRBJ1-2; 8 bases line up with TRBD1. CDR3 length: 13 residues. Germline V gene data show CDR1 as SNHLY and CDR2 as FYNNEI. V shed 6 bases and J 8 bases; nucleotides not matched to a gene: 8. CDR3 amino acids: CASRAGQGGGYTF. Written as DNA, the CDR3 is TGTGCCAGCAGGGCTGGACAGGGTGGAGGCTACACCTTC. Drawing the rest from reference TRBV2 and TRBJ1-2, the complete variable domain is EPEVTQTPSHQVTQMGQEVILRCVPISNHLYFYWYRQILGQKVEFLVSFYNNEISEKSEIFDDQFSVERPDGSNFTLKIRSTKLEDSAMYFCASRAGQGGGYTFGSGTRLTVV.

The V gene is TRBV4-3, the J gene TRBJ1-6, with 7 bases that match TRBD1. Germline V gene sequence: CDR1 LGHNA, CDR2 YSLEER. This CDR3 region has 19 residues. V lost 4 bases and J lost 9; bases outside the gene matches: 21. The chain's CDR3 is CASSRGSPTGVTFGSPLHF. In DNA, the CDR3 is TGCGCCAGCAGCCGCGGGTCGCCCACAGGGGTTACCTTCGGTTCACCCCTCCACTTT.

The chain carries TRBV10-3 and TRBJ2-5; D possibly corresponds to TRBD2 (5 bases). V lost 0 bases and J lost 4, with 12 bases in between. Germline V lookup: CDR1 ENHRY, CDR2 SYGVKD. The CDR3 loop spans 15 amino acids. This CDR3 is CAISESSEAVETQYF. Written as DNA, the CDR3 is TGTGCCATCAGTGAGTCATCGGAGGCTGTAGAGACCCAGTACTTC.

V usage is TRBV13 and J usage is TRBJ2-4; TRBD2 matches at 8 bases. The germline V gene has CDR1 PRHDT and CDR2 FYEKMQ (reference sequence). V lost 4 bases, J lost 6 bases, and 11 bases stayed unmatched. This CDR3 is 16 amino acids long. The CDR3 DNA is TGTGCCAGCAGCTCGAGCACGGGACTAGAGAGAAACATTCAGTACTTC. As protein: CASSSSTGLERNIQYF. Looking up the rest from reference TRBV13 and TRBJ2-4 gives the full variable domain: AAGVIQSPRHLIKEKRETATLKCYPIPRHDTVYWYQQGPGQDPQFLISFYEKMQSDKGSIPDRFSAQQFSDYHSELNMSSLELGDSALYFCASSSSTGLERNIQYFGAGTRLSVL.

This clone was detected a few times. The CDR3 DNA follows: TGCGCCAGCAGCCTCGATAGGAACACTGAAGCTTTCTTT. Protein product: CASSLDRNTEAFF. This chain links TRBV4-3 with TRBJ1-1; D unresolved. This CDR3 has 13 amino acids. With 4 bases removed from V and 1 base from J, the gap between germline ends came to 7 bases. CDR1 is LGHNA, CDR2 YSLEER, per germline.

The chain carries TRBV2 and TRBJ2-7; D remains ambiguous. V was pared by 1 base and J by 1 base, with 8 bases between. This CDR3 has 14 residues. The germline V gene encodes CDR1 SNHLY and CDR2 FYNNEI. The CDR3, as DNA: TGTGCCAGCAGTGAAGATGCAGGATCCTACGAGCAGTACTTC. Encoded protein: CASSEDAGSYEQYF.

The V and J genes are TRBV5-1 and TRBJ2-1; 7 bases line up with TRBD2. Germline-derived CDR1 and CDR2 are SGHRS and YFSETQ. Germline trimming cut 6 bases from V and 2 bases from J; bases unmatched to any gene: 11. The CDR3 length is 16 residues. CDR3 coding DNA: TGCGCCAGCACCCGGGATAGCGGGTATACCTACAATGAGCAGTTCTTC. This sequence encodes CASTRDSGYTYNEQFF.

This chain uses TRBV27 with TRBJ2-1; 10 bases agree with TRBD2. This CDR3 region has 16 residues. CDR1 MNHEY and CDR2 SMNVEV come from the germline V gene (reference sequence). V lost 5 bases to trimming and J lost 7 bases; unmatched junction nucleotides: 11. The CDR3: CASSLPKSGGANEQFF. CDR3 coding DNA: TGTGCCAGCAGTCTCCCGAAGAGCGGGGGGGCGAATGAGCAGTTCTTC.